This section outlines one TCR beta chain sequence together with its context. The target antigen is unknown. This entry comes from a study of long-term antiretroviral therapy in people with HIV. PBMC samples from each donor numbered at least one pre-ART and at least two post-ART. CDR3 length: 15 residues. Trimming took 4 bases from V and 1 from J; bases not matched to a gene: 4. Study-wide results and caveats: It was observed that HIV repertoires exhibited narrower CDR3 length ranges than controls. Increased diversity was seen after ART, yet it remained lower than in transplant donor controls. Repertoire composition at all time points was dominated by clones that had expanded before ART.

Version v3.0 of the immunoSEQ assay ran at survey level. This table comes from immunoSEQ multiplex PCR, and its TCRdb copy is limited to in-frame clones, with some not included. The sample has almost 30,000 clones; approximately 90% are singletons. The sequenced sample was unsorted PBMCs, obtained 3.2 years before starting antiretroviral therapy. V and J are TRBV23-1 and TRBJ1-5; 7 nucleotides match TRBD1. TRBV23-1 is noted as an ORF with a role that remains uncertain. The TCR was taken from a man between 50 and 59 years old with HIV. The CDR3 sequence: CASSPRGSSNQPQHF. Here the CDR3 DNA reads TGCGCCAGCAGTCCCAGGGGGTCGAGCAATCAGCCCCAGCATTTT.